This T cell receptor (beta chain) originates from a study of control samples from healthy donors and cancer patients. The data were produced by immunoSEQ multiplex PCR, yet TCRdb's version contains in-frame clones alone and is incomplete. There are about 140,000 clones in the sample; around 94% occur only once, and around 13% lies in the top ten. The sequenced sample consisted of blood. The sequence was collected from a man in his forties in good health.

CDR3 DNA sequence: TGCGCCAGCACCAGGGGGAAGGAGACCGGGGAGCTGTTTTTT. Translated, it gives CASTRGKETGELFF. J is TRBJ2-2 and V is TRBV5-1; 7 bases map to TRBD1. The V gene end was trimmed by 6 bases and the J gene end by 5 bases; junction bases not matched to a gene: 7. CDR1 and CDR2 from the germline V gene are SGHRS and YFSETQ. The CDR3 loop spans 14 amino acids.